The entry below gives a single T cell receptor (beta chain) sequence along with its context. It has no known antigen specificity. Base qualities were left out, and no much larger clone turns up one base away. Reading the germline V gene (reference sequence) gives CDR1 SEHNR and CDR2 FQNEAQ. The CDR3 numbers 15 residues from cysteine through phenylalanine. Kept here is only the CDR3 DNA, which spans 45 bases and is read in frame from base 1. The germline ends are 11 bases apart after V is trimmed by 2 bases and J by 1 base. Systemically healthy Caucasian individuals from Russia, over 30 in total and aged about 6 to 95 years, were included as donors. Approximately 10 milliliters of peripheral blood were collected from each donor into EDTA-treated Vacutainer tubes. Ficoll-Paque density-gradient centrifugation was used to isolate PBMCs, with at least 6 million obtained per sample. Total RNA was extracted from PBMCs with Trizol reagent, with at least 5.5 micrograms obtained per sample. For every donor, flow cytometry on a PBMC aliquot measured the percentage of naive CD45RAhigh/CD27high T cells.

This specimen comes from a study of blood T cells in healthy people across ages (dated by TCRdb to the mid-2010s). As for the study more broadly: Template switching captured roughly one uniquely barcoded TCR beta cDNA molecule per two T cells in model experiments. To track age-related changes in TCR beta repertoire diversity, the study relied on deep sequencing normalized with unique cDNA molecular identifiers. Donors were grouped into four age groups: young (average roughly 17 years), middle-aged (around 39), aged (62) and long-lived (over 80). To avoid experimental bias, donors of different ages were spread randomly across the sequencing lanes. Two additional independent replicas of 1 million unique cDNA reads from the same blood draw were analyzed for two donors (one aged 18 to 30 and one aged 80 or older). The full study reports these points: Compared with the aged group, the long-lived group had more naive CD4+ T cells, fewer expanded clones and increased TCR diversity, a pattern suggesting age selection. Since profiling was done on bulk unsorted PBMCs, naive and antigen-experienced compartments could not be conclusively compared. The CMV infection status of donors was not known, potentially confounding age-related changes in expanded clonotypes. There was a strong correlation between observed TCR beta diversity and the percentage of naive T cells measured by flow cytometry. Estimates of total diversity from one million sequenced T cells were regarded as lower bounds and underestimates. As age increased, observed TCR beta diversity per million T cells dropped in a roughly linear way, and a significant reduction was already evident by age around 41.

The library was produced with 5' RACE. Sequencing was performed on an Illumina HiSeq 2500. A second PCR of roughly 6 to 11 cycles was performed with a sample-barcoded 5' primer and a J-beta primer mix. A template-switch 5' adaptor carrying 12 random nucleotides introduced a unique molecular identifier onto each TCR beta cDNA molecule. At least 3 million CDR3-containing paired-end reads were obtained from each sample. All of the RNA was converted into first-strand cDNA using the Mint cDNA synthesis kit, with a TRBC-specific oligonucleotide serving as the primer. Following uracil-DNA glycosylase treatment, a first 18-cycle PCR with universal primers M1SS and BC2_uni_R was performed on all cDNA. In the authors' own workflow: Normalization of each sample was performed by random selection of 1 million high-quality reads, each carrying a distinct molecular identifier. Instead of being binned into consensus sequences, reads that shared molecular identifiers were thrown out. MiTCR, with a Q25 quality threshold and the strictest error-elimination algorithm, was used for CDR3 identification, clonotype clustering and error correction. Lower-bound total TCR beta diversity was estimated with a nonparametric unseen species model using Euler transformation. In TCRdb, the public reads were trimmed at Q25 with fastp and aligned with MiXCR, with productive beta chains retained. Here each entry gathers all rows of one CDR3 protein and keeps the most common genes and DNA. Clone size and V and J calls follow TCRdb, not the original study. This sample comprises more than 700,000 distinct CDR3 sequences, 53% of them detected only once. The biggest ten clones account for about two fifths of the sample.

Sequencing was performed on blood. The chain was built from TRBV7-9 and TRBJ2-5, with no reliable assignment of the D segment. The TCR sequence derives from a man older than 75 in good health. The nucleotides read TGTGCCAGCAGCTTAATCAGACGCGGCCAAGAGACCCAGTACTTC. Translation gives CASSLIRRGQETQYF.